The 11 T cell receptor beta chains given below trace back to one sample, sequenced in a study of PD-1 blockade in classical Hodgkin lymphoma. Time point: newly diagnosed, previously untreated cHL patient sample. The method was immunoSEQ multiplex PCR; TCRdb's version includes in-frame clones alone and lacks a portion of them. This table holds fewer than 20,000 clones, roughly 86% found once. Sequencing used peripheral blood mononuclear cells (PBMCs). Receptors originate from a human donor with classical Hodgkin lymphoma.

In this sample, this clone turned up once. This sequence joins TRBV29-1 and TRBJ1-3; perhaps TRBD1 as D (5 bases). Germline V gives CDR1 SQVTM, CDR2 ANQGSEA. Trimming cost V 6 bases and J 4 bases, with 13 bases left between them. This CDR3 comprises 13 residues. The CDR3 loop is CSVTPGLGNTIYF. CDR3 coding DNA: TGCAGCGTCACCCCAGGGCTAGGAAACACCATATATTTT.

The chain carries TRBV19 and TRBJ2-1; TRBD2 aligns across 8 bases. With V trimmed by 4 bases and J by 2 bases, 7 bases remained unmatched. Looked up from germline, CDR1 is LNHDA and CDR2 is SQIVND (reference sequence). The length of the CDR3 is 16 residues. The CDR3 coding sequence is TGTGCCAGTAGTAAGGGACTAGAGACGACCTACAATGAGCAGTTCTTC. This sequence encodes CASSKGLETTYNEQFF.

The genes are TRBV23-1 and TRBJ1-2, with unresolved D. TRBV23-1 is recorded as an ORF, its role being uncertain. V gave up 0 bases and J gave up 8 bases, with 13 bases separating them. This CDR3 region has 14 residues. The CDR3 region is CASSQSSTSVGYTF. Here the CDR3 DNA reads TGCGCCAGCAGTCAATCGTCGACCTCCGTAGGCTACACCTTC.

This chain links TRBV13 with TRBJ2-5, with TRBD2 matching 8 bases. With V trimmed by 3 bases and J by 3 bases, 9 bases remained unmatched. Germline CDR1 PRHDT, CDR2 FYEKMQ (reference sequence). There are 16 residues in the CDR3. This CDR3 is CASSFCDGTREETQYF. CDR3 coding DNA: TGTGCCAGCAGCTTTTGCGACGGGACTAGAGAAGAGACCCAGTACTTC.

This clone was detected only a few times. The rearrangement uses TRBV5-1 and TRBJ1-2, with D tentatively TRBD1 (6 bases). V lost 5 bases, J lost 6 bases, and 14 bases lay in between. Germline V CDR1 and CDR2: SGHRS, YFSETQ. CDR3 length equals 13 residues. The CDR3 region is CASRVTGPHGYTF. Here the CDR3 DNA reads TGCGCCAGCAGAGTTACAGGGCCCCATGGCTACACCTTC.

This chain uses TRBV7-2 with TRBJ2-1; 7 bases fit TRBD2. J gave up 4 bases and V 7 bases, and 10 bases lay outside the gene matches. Germline values: CDR1 SGHTA, CDR2 FQGNSA. This CDR3 spans 15 amino acids. Here the CDR3 DNA reads TGTGCCAGCAACCCGGGAACTAGCGTTTACAATGAGCAGTTCTTC. Translation: CASNPGTSVYNEQFF.

The chain couples TRBV7-8 to TRBJ2-7; either TRBD1 or TRBD2 may supply D (5 bases each). CDR1 SGHVS and CDR2 FQNEAQ come from the germline V gene. The V end lost 6 bases, the J end lost 0 bases, and 12 bases lay between the germline ends. There are 14 residues in the CDR3. The CDR3 coding sequence is TGTGCCAGCAGAAGTACGGGGCCCTCCTACGAGCAGTACTTC. It codes for CASRSTGPSYEQYF.

The chain has TRBV29-1 and TRBJ1-4; weak D call: TRBD1 (6 bases). Trimming stripped 8 bases from V and 4 bases from J, with 17 bases between. The germline V gene has CDR1 SQVTM and CDR2 ANQGSEA. The CDR3 contains 14 residues. CDR3 region: CSSRGGEGNEKLFF. CDR3 coding DNA: TGCAGCTCTAGGGGGGGCGAGGGTAATGAAAAACTGTTTTTT.

The chain carries TRBV7-3 and TRBJ2-7; 7 positions agree with TRBD2. CDR3 size: 14 residues. Germline V gene lookup returns CDR1 SGHTA and CDR2 FQGTGA. V trimming: 3 bases; J trimming: 7 bases; junction bases outside the gene matches: 9. CDR3 sequence (DNA): TGTGCCAGCAGCTTCCAAACCACGGGGGGTGAGCAGTACTTC. Translated, it gives CASSFQTTGGEQYF.

This sequence joins TRBV27 and TRBJ1-2; 7 bases fit TRBD1. Germline values: CDR1 MNHEY, CDR2 SMNVEV (reference sequence). V lost 4 bases, J lost 4 bases, and 6 bases stayed unmatched. This CDR3 spans 14 amino acids. CDR3 DNA sequence: TGTGCCAGCAGTTCGGACAGGAGGACCTATGGCTACACCTTC. Translation gives CASSSDRRTYGYTF.

V gene TRBV28 combines with J gene TRBJ2-7; D is unclear. CDR1 MDHEN and CDR2 SYDVKM come from the germline V gene. The CDR3 has 12 residues. Trimming removed 6 bases at V and 1 base at J, with 7 bases between. Here the CDR3 reads CASSLYSYEQYF. DNA of the CDR3: TGTGCCAGCAGCCTTTATTCCTACGAGCAGTACTTC.